The present entry profiles one T cell receptor (beta chain) with its context. V shed 0 bases and J shed 2 bases, with 20 bases lying between them. The germline CDR1 and CDR2 sequences are SGDLS and YYNGEE. This CDR3 spans 18 amino acids. This sample stems from a study of early T cells in non-severe SARS-CoV-2 infection. Study details: Sequencing targeted bulk RNA from unsorted whole blood, leaving chains unpaired.

Attached unique molecular identifiers marked individual cDNA molecules. TCRdb reprocessed the 5' RACE reads via MiXCR and lists one record per CDR3 protein. The profile shows about 64,000 distinct CDR3 sequences, 10% to 15% of them singletons. The chain joins TRBV9 to TRBJ2-5, with D possibly TRBD1 on 5 matching bases. The sample was whole blood, taken at baseline. The source of this sequence is an adult who was a healthcare worker with PCR-confirmed SARS-CoV-2 infection or an uninfected control (not recorded which). This CDR3 is CASSVGSGRQRVQETQYF. For the CDR3, the DNA is TGTGCCAGCAGCGTAGGGAGTGGCCGACAGCGAGTACAAGAGACCCAGTACTTC.